The 17 T cell receptor beta chains given below trace back to one sample, sequenced in a study of blood T cell repertoires in COVID-19. Produced via immunoSEQ multiplex PCR; TCRdb's table is partial and in-frame only. Altogether 250,000 or so clones are present, about 87% being singletons, with the ten largest covering approximately 7.2%. The sequencing input was peripheral blood. All receptors derive from a woman in her 70s with active or convalescent COVID-19.

V gene TRBV4-1 combines with J gene TRBJ1-2, with 7 bases lining up with TRBD1. With 4 bases clipped from V and 3 bases from J, the junction kept 8 bases outside the gene matches. The CDR3 contains 15 residues. In germline, CDR1 is MGHRA, CDR2 YSYEKL. Here the CDR3 reads CASSLTTGLHYGYTF. In DNA, the CDR3 is TGCGCCAGCAGCCTTACGACAGGGCTGCACTATGGCTACACCTTC.

This chain links TRBV6-1 with TRBJ1-3; D may be TRBD1 (5 bases). Trimming stripped 3 bases from V and 1 base from J, with 10 bases between. CDR3 length: 15 amino acids. CDR1 MNHNS and CDR2 SASEGT come from the germline V gene. The CDR3 sequence: CASSDRQRSGNTIYF. The CDR3 coding sequence is TGTGCCAGCAGTGACCGACAGAGGTCTGGAAACACCATATATTTT.

This chain joins TRBV7-2 and TRBJ2-4, with D unresolved. Germline V gene sequence: CDR1 SGHTA, CDR2 FQGNSA. The CDR3 runs 15 residues. V was trimmed by 4 bases and J by 0 bases, leaving 10 bases between them. CDR3 nucleotide sequence: TGTGCCAGCAGCTCGCTAAGTACAGCCAAAAACATTCAGTACTTC. Its protein is CASSSLSTAKNIQYF.

The chain joins TRBV19 to TRBJ1-2; D remains ambiguous. Germline V CDR1 and CDR2: LNHDA, SQIVND (reference sequence). This CDR3 is built from 12 residues. V shed 7 bases and J shed 2 bases, with 8 bases lying between them. CDR3 DNA: TGTGCCAGTATCGGGATAAACTATGGCTACACCTTC. Encoded protein: CASIGINYGYTF.

This clone was counted a single time. This chain links TRBV2 with TRBJ1-2, with unresolved D. Trimming took 5 bases from V and 2 from J, leaving 9 bases between them. CDR1 SNHLY and CDR2 FYNNEI come from the germline V gene. The CDR3 runs 13 residues. Here the CDR3 reads CASSPQQNYGYTF. The CDR3 DNA follows: TGTGCCAGCAGTCCACAGCAGAACTATGGCTACACCTTC.

The V gene is TRBV27, the J gene TRBJ1-2; no clear D gene. Trimming took 2 bases from V and 4 from J, leaving 11 bases between them. Germline values: CDR1 MNHEY, CDR2 SMNVEV (reference sequence). The CDR3 extends over 14 amino acids. For the CDR3, the DNA is TGTGCCAGCAGTTTAGCAGGTTCCATCTATGGCTACACCTTC. Its protein is CASSLAGSIYGYTF.

As DNA, the CDR3 is TGTGCCAGCAGCCGGACCGGGACAGGGGAAAACACCATATATTTT. Protein sequence: CASSRTGTGENTIYF. This chain joins TRBV7-2 and TRBJ1-3, with 10 bases lining up with TRBD1. Losses at the gene ends were 5 bases for V and 6 bases for J; bases not matched to a gene: 7. CDR3 length: 15 amino acids. The germline CDR1 and CDR2 sequences are SGHTA and FQGNSA.

The V gene is TRBV7-9, the J gene TRBJ1-2; D remains unclear. This CDR3 has 16 amino acids. In germline, CDR1 is SEHNR, CDR2 FQNEAQ (reference sequence). Between the trimmed V and J ends, which lost 2 bases and 4 bases, there was a span of 17 bases. The CDR3 coding sequence is TGTGCCAGCAGCTTATTGTCAGTCCGAACCCCCTATGGCTACACCTTC. Translation: CASSLLSVRTPYGYTF.

CDR3 region: CASSLGRDYGYTF. The CDR3 DNA sequence: TGTGCCAGCAGCTTAGGCAGGGACTATGGCTACACCTTC. The chain has TRBV7-9 and TRBJ1-2, with a tentative D call TRBD1 (5 bases). V shed 1 base and J shed 3 bases, with 6 bases lying between them. The CDR3 extends over 13 amino acids. Germline V lookup: CDR1 SEHNR, CDR2 FQNEAQ (reference sequence).

There are a few counts of this clone. The chain employs TRBV9 and TRBJ1-5; 7 bases map to TRBD1. This CDR3 has 15 amino acids. CDR1 and CDR2 (germline): SGDLS, YYNGEE. V lost 4 bases to trimming and J lost 1 base; unmatched junction nucleotides: 5. The CDR3 DNA sequence: TGTGCCAGCAGCCCCCAGGGGGGAAGCAATCAGCCCCAGCATTTT. It codes for CASSPQGGSNQPQHF.

This rearrangement joins TRBV6-2 or TRBV6-3 to TRBJ2-7, with 9 bases lining up with TRBD1. Germline CDR1 MNHEY, CDR2 SVGEGT. V dropped 6 bases and J dropped 3; count of bases not matched to a gene: 3. CDR3 length: 13 residues. The CDR3 DNA follows: TGTGCCAGCAGCGGACAGGGGTTCTACGAGCAGTACTTC. Translation gives CASSGQGFYEQYF.

This clone appeared once. The rearrangement uses TRBV6-4 and TRBJ1-2; D gene unclear. This CDR3 region has 14 residues. Trimming removed 3 bases at V and 0 bases at J, with 8 bases between. The germline V gene has CDR1 MRHNA and CDR2 SNTAGT. This chain's CDR3 is CASSEAQANYGYTF. CDR3 bases: TGTGCCAGCAGTGAAGCCCAAGCTAACTATGGCTACACCTTC.

The chain links TRBV6-2 or TRBV6-3 to TRBJ1-6; D is undetermined. Trimming shortened V by 0 bases and J by 11 bases, and 14 bases separated the two germline ends. Germline V lookup: CDR1 MNHEY, CDR2 SVGEGT. This CDR3 region has 15 residues. The CDR3 region has the DNA TGTGCCAGCAGTTACTCCAAGGACTTGAGGACACCCCTCCACTTT. Translation: CASSYSKDLRTPLHF.

V is TRBV6-5 and J is TRBJ1-4; D not certain. Trimming removed 4 bases from V and 0 bases from J, with 9 bases in between. The CDR3 has 15 residues. The germline CDR1 and CDR2 sequences are MNHEY and SVGAGI. The chain's CDR3 is CASSSPGTTNEKLFF. DNA for the CDR3: TGTGCCAGCAGTTCCCCGGGGACAACTAATGAAAAACTGTTTTTT.

The chain has TRBV4-3 and TRBJ1-2; tentative D call: TRBD1 (6 bases). V was shortened by 3 bases and J by 4 bases, with 12 bases between the two germline ends. Germline V gene sequence: CDR1 LGHNA, CDR2 YSLEER. The CDR3 is made up of 14 amino acids. The CDR3 nucleotides are TGCGCCAGCAGCCAGGGTAGGACAGCCTATGGCTACACCTTC. The encoded protein is CASSQGRTAYGYTF.

The chain recombines TRBV2 with TRBJ1-5, with D perhaps TRBD1 (6 bases). Trimming stripped 6 bases from V and 5 bases from J, with 14 bases between. The CDR3 spans 14 residues. Germline V gives CDR1 SNHLY, CDR2 FYNNEI. As DNA, the CDR3 is TGTGCCAGCAGCCTAGACAGGACCGATCAGCCCCAGCATTTT. This gives the protein CASSLDRTDQPQHF.

This chain connects TRBV19 to TRBJ2-4, with 7 nucleotides matching TRBD1. Trimming took 4 bases from V and 4 from J; bases not matched to a gene: 1. The CDR3 runs to 13 residues. Germline V lookup: CDR1 LNHDA, CDR2 SQIVND (reference sequence). Here the CDR3 DNA reads TGTGCCAGTAGTACGGGACAGAAAAACATTCAGTACTTC. Translated, it gives CASSTGQKNIQYF.